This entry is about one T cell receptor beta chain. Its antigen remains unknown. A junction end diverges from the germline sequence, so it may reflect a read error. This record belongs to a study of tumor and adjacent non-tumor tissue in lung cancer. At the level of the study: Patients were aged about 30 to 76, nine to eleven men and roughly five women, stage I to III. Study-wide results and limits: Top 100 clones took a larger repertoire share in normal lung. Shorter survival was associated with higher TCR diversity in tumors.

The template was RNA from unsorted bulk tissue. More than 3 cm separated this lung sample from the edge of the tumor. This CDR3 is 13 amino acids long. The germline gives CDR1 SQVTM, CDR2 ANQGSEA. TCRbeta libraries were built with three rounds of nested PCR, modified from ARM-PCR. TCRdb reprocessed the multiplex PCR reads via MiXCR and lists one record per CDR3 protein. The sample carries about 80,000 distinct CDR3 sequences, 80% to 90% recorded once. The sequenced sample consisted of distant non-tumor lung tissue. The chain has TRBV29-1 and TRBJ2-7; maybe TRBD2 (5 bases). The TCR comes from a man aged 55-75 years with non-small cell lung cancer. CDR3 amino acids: CSVPLAGPYKQYF. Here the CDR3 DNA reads TGTAGCGTTCCTCTGGCCGGGCCCTACAAGCAGTACTTC.